Reported below is one TCR beta chain. This specimen comes from a study of CD8+ T cells in alopecia areata. In each case, RNA was isolated and then reverse transcribed into cDNA as the sequencing template. The repertoire was sequenced with immunoSEQ multiplex PCR; TCRdb's copy has only in-frame clones and lacks some. In the table there are some 180,000 clones, about half of which are singletons. Germline CDR1 SEHNR, CDR2 FQNEAQ (reference sequence). Unmatched junction bases numbered 6, after V lost 7 bases and J lost 0 bases. The CDR3 has 15 residues. Treatment noted: oral pan-JAK inhibitor, 5-10 mg twice daily.

This TCR derives from a human donor with alopecia areata. The V call is TRBV7-9, the J call TRBJ2-1; TRBD2 matches at 7 bases. Material: CD8+ T cells sorted from blood, obtained between weeks 51 and 54, from a patient treated with tofacitinib. CDR3 nucleotide sequence: TGTGCCAGCATCGCGGGAGCGGCCTCCTACAATGAGCAGTTCTTC. Protein product: CASIAGAASYNEQFF.